The 4 T cell receptor beta chains given below trace back to one sample, sequenced in a study of blood T cell repertoires in COVID-19 (TCRdb year 2020). The library was made by the immunoSEQ multiplex PCR assay. Sourced from immuneACCESS, this table was stored by TCRdb with only in-frame sequences that have V and J called. A share of the clones is absent; for the studies checked, an unresolved V gene accounts for under half, and the remainder has no known explanation. This sample gives 230,000 or so clones in total; around 88% of them show up just once. Clones ranked in the top ten supply about 14% of the sample. Specimen: PBMCs or T cells enriched from blood (not recorded which). Receptors originate from a woman between 50 and 59 years old with acute COVID-19.

This chain uses TRBV7-9 with TRBJ2-5; 7 nucleotides match TRBD2. J was trimmed by 0 bases and V by 5 bases; bases with no gene match: 6. This CDR3 spans 15 amino acids. Germline V lookup: CDR1 SEHNR, CDR2 FQNEAQ (reference sequence). The CDR3 DNA follows: TGTGCCAGCAGCACCTGGGGGGGACACCAAGAGACCCAGTACTTC. Encoded protein: CASSTWGGHQETQYF.

The chain links TRBV28 to TRBJ2-7; D is perhaps TRBD2 (6 bases). The ends were cut back, 4 bases at V and 1 base at J, with 23 bases in the middle. Germline V gene data show CDR1 as MDHEN and CDR2 as SYDVKM. This CDR3 contains 18 residues. The CDR3 spells CASSSTLAHRYFSYEQYF. In DNA form, the CDR3 reads TGTGCCAGCAGTTCGACTCTAGCGCACAGGTATTTTTCCTACGAGCAGTACTTC.

V usage is TRBV13 and J usage is TRBJ1-6, with 7 bases matching TRBD1. The CDR3 spans 16 residues. The germline V gene has CDR1 PRHDT and CDR2 FYEKMQ (reference sequence). V lost 2 bases, J lost 8 bases, and 9 bases stayed unmatched. CDR3 sequence (DNA): TGTGCCAGCAGCTTATTTTTCAGGCAGGGGGATTCACCCCTCCACTTT. It encodes CASSLFFRQGDSPLHF.

V is TRBV3-1 (or the pseudogene TRBV3-2) and J is TRBJ1-2, with a weak D call TRBD1 (6 bases). The CDR3 spans 12 residues. Germline V gene sequence: CDR1 LGHDT, CDR2 YNNKEL (reference sequence). V shed 0 bases and J shed 9 bases, with 8 bases lying between them. CDR3 loop: CASSQDQGSYTF. The CDR3 nucleotides read TGTGCCAGCAGCCAAGATCAGGGGAGCTACACCTTC.